This TCR beta chain was identified in a study of OX40 agonist ivuxolimab in advanced cancers. Libraries were prepared by immunoSEQ multiplex PCR; TCRdb keeps only in-frame clonotypes and omits some of them. This sample has some 44,000 clones, with about 86% found just once. Trimming took off 4 bases at V and 4 bases at J, with 13 bases between the two ends. Per germline, CDR1 SQVTM and CDR2 ANQGSEA. The CDR3 totals 13 residues. This clone was picked up one time. The chain carries TRBV29-1 and TRBJ1-1; perhaps TRBD1 as D (5 bases). The receptor comes from an adult with an advanced solid tumor such as melanoma, head and neck, liver or kidney cancer. Here the sequenced sample was CD4+ or CD8+ T cells sorted from blood, taken in a trial of the OX40 agonist ivuxolimab. Written as DNA, the CDR3 is TGCAGCGTTGGACGGGGGGTTAGCACTGAAGCTTTCTTT. Residues: CSVGRGVSTEAFF.